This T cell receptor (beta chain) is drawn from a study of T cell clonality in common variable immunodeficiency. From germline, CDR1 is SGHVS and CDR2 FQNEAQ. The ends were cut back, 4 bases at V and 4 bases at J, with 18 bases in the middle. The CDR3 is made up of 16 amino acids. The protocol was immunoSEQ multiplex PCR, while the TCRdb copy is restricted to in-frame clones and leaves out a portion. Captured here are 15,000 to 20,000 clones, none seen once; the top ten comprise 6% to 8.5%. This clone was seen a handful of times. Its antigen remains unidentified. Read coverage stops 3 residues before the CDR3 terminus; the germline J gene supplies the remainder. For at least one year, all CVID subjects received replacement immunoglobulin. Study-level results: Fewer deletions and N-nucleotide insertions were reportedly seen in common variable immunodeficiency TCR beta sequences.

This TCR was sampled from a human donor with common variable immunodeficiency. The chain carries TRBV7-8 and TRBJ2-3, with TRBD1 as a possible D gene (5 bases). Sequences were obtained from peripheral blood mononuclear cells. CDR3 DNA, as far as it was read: TGTGCCAGCAGCTCACCCTCAGGGTGGGCTGCAGATACG. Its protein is CASSSPSGWAADT. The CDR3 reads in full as CASSSPSGWAADTQYF.